A selection of T cell receptor beta chains follows, all from one sample in a study of cytotoxic CD8 clonotypes in ibrutinib-treated CLL. The method was immunoSEQ multiplex PCR; TCRdb's version includes in-frame clones alone and lacks a portion of them. This sample has just over 65,000 clones, with around two thirds found just once. Sequenced here: PBMCs, sampled after 12 months of ibrutinib treatment. Every receptor here comes from a human donor with chronic lymphocytic leukemia. Both conserved end residues are part of each CDR3. A D gene is named only where the DNA matches it firmly. Size is stated for part of the rows, as once, few or many counts, or as a class when the clone is expanded.

j_gene	d_gene	abundance	v_gene	CDR3aa	CDR3nt
TRBJ1-4	-	-	TRBV10-1	CASSESGGFGKLFF	TGCGCCAGCAGTGAGTCGGGGGGGTTTGGAAAACTGTTTTTT
TRBJ1-1	TRBD1	-	TRBV7-9	CASSRGQGNTEAFF	TGTGCCAGCAGCCGGGGACAGGGGAACACTGAAGCTTTCTTT
TRBJ1-1	TRBD1	few	TRBV27	CASSFRGQGLAFF	TGTGCCAGCAGTTTTCGCGGACAGGGGTTAGCTTTCTTT
TRBJ1-4	TRBD1	-	TRBV4-3	CASSLVQGVGEKLFF	TGCGCCAGCAGCCTTGTACAGGGGGTTGGGGAAAAACTGTTTTTT
TRBJ2-7	-	-	TRBV30	CAYRTYEQYF	TGTGCCTATAGAACCTACGAGCAGTACTTC
TRBJ2-7	TRBD1	-	TRBV5-1	CASRRTGQGIYEQYF	TGCGCCAGCCGCCGGACGGGACAGGGAATCTACGAGCAGTACTTC
TRBJ1-5	-	-	TRBV19	CASSIDAVGGNQPQHF	TGTGCCAGTAGTATAGACGCCGTGGGCGGCAATCAGCCCCAGCATTTT
TRBJ2-1	-	-	TRBV30	CAWSGIRGGMQFF	TGTGCCTGGAGCGGGATAAGAGGCGGTATGCAGTTCTTC
TRBJ2-1	TRBD2	-	TRBV13	CASSLLSGGASYNEQFF	TGTGCCAGCAGCTTATTAAGCGGGGGGGCCAGTTACAATGAGCAGTTCTTC
TRBJ2-5	-	-	TRBV7-2	CASSQSLYQGQTIGKTQYF	TGTGCCAGCAGCCAATCGCTCTACCAGGGACAAACAATTGGAAAGACCCAGTACTTC
TRBJ1-2	-	-	TRBV5-6	CASSRAGGLLYGYTF	TGTGCCAGCAGTCGTGCCGGGGGGCTATTATATGGCTACACCTTC
TRBJ1-5	TRBD1	-	TRBV18	CASSPEDRANQPQHF	TGTGCCAGCTCACCGGAGGACAGGGCGAATCAGCCCCAGCATTTT
TRBJ1-2	-	few	TRBV7-2	CASSLAQDLHYGYTF	TGTGCCAGCAGCTTAGCCCAAGATTTGCACTATGGCTACACCTTC
TRBJ1-2	-	-	TRBV7-2	CASSPRDTERYGYTF	TGTGCCAGCAGCCCCCGGGACACCGAACGCTATGGCTACACCTTC
TRBJ2-2	-	once	TRBV20-1	CSASRAGELFF	TGCAGTGCTAGTAGAGCGGGGGAGCTGTTTTTT
TRBJ2-2	-	-	TRBV2	CASLATEGAGELFF	TGTGCCAGCTTGGCGACAGAGGGGGCCGGGGAGCTGTTTTTT
TRBJ1-2	TRBD1	few	TRBV15	CATSRALTGAYGYTF	TGTGCCACCAGCAGAGCATTGACAGGGGCCTATGGCTACACCTTC
TRBJ2-7	TRBD2	-	TRBV7-2	CASSFLAGGPVYEQYF	TGTGCCAGCAGCTTCCTAGCGGGGGGGCCGGTGTACGAGCAGTACTTC
TRBJ1-1	-	-	TRBV6-5	CASSYSRGALNTEAFF	TGTGCCAGCAGTTACTCGCGAGGGGCACTGAACACTGAAGCTTTCTTT
TRBJ2-7	TRBD1	once	TRBV27	CASSPRDRAPYEQYF	TGTGCCAGCAGTCCTCGGGACAGAGCACCCTACGAGCAGTACTTC
TRBJ1-3	-	few	TRBV6-6	CASRESRPGNTIYF	TGTGCCAGCAGGGAGAGTCGCCCTGGAAACACCATATATTTT
TRBJ1-1	-	once	TRBV7-6	CASSLGWAGEAFF	TGTGCCAGCAGCTTAGGATGGGCAGGTGAAGCTTTCTTT
TRBJ1-3	TRBD1	-	TRBV5-5	CASSLQGSGNTIYF	TGTGCCAGCAGCCTACAGGGGTCTGGAAACACCATATATTTT
TRBJ1-1	-	-	TRBV6-5	CASSGSGWGNTEAFF	TGTGCCAGCAGTGGGTCGGGTTGGGGGAACACTGAAGCTTTCTTT
TRBJ1-5	TRBD1	-	TRBV10-3	CAITETGAPKVGNQPQHF	TGTGCCATCACAGAGACAGGGGCACCCAAAGTGGGCAATCAGCCCCAGCATTTT
TRBJ2-7	-	-	TRBV7-9	CASNPWGYEQYF	TGTGCCAGCAACCCGTGGGGCTACGAGCAGTACTTC
TRBJ1-2	TRBD1	once	TRBV19	CASSRGTGLNYGYTF	TGTGCCAGTAGTAGAGGGACAGGGCTGAACTATGGCTACACCTTC
TRBJ1-2	-	-	TRBV7-9	CASSPTGPANIANYGYTF	TGTGCCAGCAGCCCGACGGGGCCAGCGAATATAGCTAACTATGGCTACACCTTC
TRBJ1-1	-	-	TRBV7-9	CASSLPGTPGAEAFF	TGTGCCAGCAGCTTACCCGGGACCCCTGGGGCTGAAGCTTTCTTT
TRBJ2-7	-	-	TRBV30	CAWSGGMGYEQYF	TGTGCCTGGAGTGGAGGCATGGGCTACGAGCAGTACTTC
TRBJ1-6	-	-	TRBV7-9	CASSSHVSPLHF	TGTGCCAGCAGCTCTCATGTTTCACCCCTCCACTTT
TRBJ1-5	TRBD1	few	TRBV27	CASSPGQDYQPQHF	TGTGCCAGCAGTCCAGGACAGGACTATCAGCCCCAGCATTTT
TRBJ2-5	-	-	TRBV5-1	CASSLGRGDPQETQYF	TGCGCCAGCAGCTTGGGTAGGGGGGACCCCCAAGAGACCCAGTACTTC
TRBJ1-1	TRBD1	-	TRBV7-2	CASSPGTGLNTEAFF	TGTGCCAGCAGCCCGGGGACAGGGTTGAACACTGAAGCTTTCTTT
TRBJ1-2	-	-	TRBV7-2	CASSLGPRAGDYGYTF	TGTGCCAGCAGCTTAGGCCCCCGGGCAGGGGACTATGGCTACACCTTC
TRBJ2-4	TRBD1	-	TRBV5-1	CASSLGDPGQGGDIQYF	TGCGCCAGCAGCTTGGGAGACCCGGGACAGGGAGGGGACATTCAGTACTTC
TRBJ1-6	-	-	TRBV4-3	CASSMTFGVTSPLHF	TGCGCCAGCAGCATGACATTTGGGGTGACTTCACCCCTCCACTTT
TRBJ2-3	-	-	TRBV19	CASSIVGEGPRLPQYF	TGTGCCAGTAGTATAGTCGGGGAAGGACCCCGCCTGCCGCAGTATTTT
TRBJ1-2	TRBD1	once	TRBV7-2	CASSPGQGAAYGYTF	TGTGCCAGCAGCCCAGGACAGGGGGCGGCCTATGGCTACACCTTC
TRBJ1-5	TRBD1	-	TRBV11-2	CASSLGQANNQPQHF	TGTGCCAGCAGCTTGGGACAGGCGAACAATCAGCCCCAGCATTTT
TRBJ2-7	-	-	TRBV6-5	CASSYSIRRAHYEQYF	TGTGCCAGCAGTTACTCGATCCGCAGGGCCCACTACGAGCAGTACTTC
TRBJ2-6	-	few	TRBV21-1	CASSTTVPGANVLTF	TGTGCCAGCAGCACGACAGTACCTGGGGCCAACGTCCTGACTTTC
TRBJ2-2	-	-	TRBV6-1	CASSPYSGELFF	TGTGCCAGCAGTCCCTACTCCGGGGAGCTGTTTTTT
TRBJ1-5	-	-	TRBV27	CASSSYPIYSNQPQHF	TGTGCCAGCAGTTCCTACCCTATTTATAGCAATCAGCCCCAGCATTTT
TRBJ2-7	-	-	TRBV6-1	CASSEGGGRDEQYF	TGTGCCAGCAGTGAAGGAGGGGGGCGGGACGAGCAGTACTTC
TRBJ2-3	TRBD1	few	TRBV7-8	CASRDRVGLVQYF	TGTGCCAGCAGGGACAGGGTGGGGTTGGTGCAGTATTTT
TRBJ2-2	TRBD1	-	TRBV10-3	CAISEPGQGAMGELFF	TGTGCCATCAGTGAGCCCGGACAGGGGGCCATGGGGGAGCTGTTTTTT
TRBJ2-1	-	-	TRBV12-5	CASGSSYNEQFF	TGTGCTAGTGGTTCTTCCTACAATGAGCAGTTCTTC
TRBJ2-6	TRBD1	-	TRBV7-2	CASSSYGTGGRANVLTF	TGTGCCAGCAGCTCTTATGGGACAGGGGGGAGGGCCAACGTCCTGACTTTC
TRBJ2-7	-	-	TRBV7-8	CASSPQDGAYEQYF	TGTGCCAGCAGCCCCCAGGACGGAGCCTACGAGCAGTACTTC
TRBJ2-7	TRBD1	-	TRBV5-1	CASSLRQGAGGVEQYF	TGCGCCAGCAGCTTGCGACAGGGGGCTGGAGGGGTCGAGCAGTACTTC
TRBJ1-6	TRBD1	-	TRBV6-4	CASRLQGNSPLHF	TGTGCCAGCAGACTACAGGGGAATTCACCCCTCCACTTT
TRBJ2-3	TRBD2	-	TRBV9	CASSVASGLAGGDTQYF	TGTGCCAGCAGCGTAGCTTCCGGACTAGCGGGAGGGGATACGCAGTATTTT
TRBJ2-5	TRBD2	once	TRBV6-5	CASTRGRDQYF	TGTGCCAGCACCCGTGGGAGGGATCAGTACTTC